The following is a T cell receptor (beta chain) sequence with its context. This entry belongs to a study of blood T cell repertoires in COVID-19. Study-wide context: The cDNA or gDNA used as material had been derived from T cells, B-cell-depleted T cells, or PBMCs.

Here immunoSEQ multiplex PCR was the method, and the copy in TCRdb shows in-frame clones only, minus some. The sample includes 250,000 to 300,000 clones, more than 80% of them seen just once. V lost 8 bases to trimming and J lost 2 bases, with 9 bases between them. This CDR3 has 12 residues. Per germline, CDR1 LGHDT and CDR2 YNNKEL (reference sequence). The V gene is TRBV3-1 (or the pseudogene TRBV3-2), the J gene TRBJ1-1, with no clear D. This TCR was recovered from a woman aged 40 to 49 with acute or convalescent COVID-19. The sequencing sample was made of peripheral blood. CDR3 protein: CASDGGNTEAFF. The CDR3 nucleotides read TGTGCCAGCGACGGCGGAAACACTGAAGCTTTCTTT.